These T cell receptor beta chains were read from a single sample in a study of PD-L1 blockade in urothelial cancer. TCRdb's copy holds only in-frame clones and misses some; the assay was immunoSEQ multiplex PCR. Seen here are 85,000 to 90,000 clones, approximately 81% observed once, and the top ten hold around an eighth. Sequencing was performed on PBMCs, taken around atezolizumab (anti-PD-L1) treatment. Source of these receptors: a man between 60 and 75 years old with urothelial cancer. Each CDR3 is given with its conserved first and last residue.

cdr3_aa,j_call,cdr3_length,v_call
CASSIQGTNEKLFF,TRBJ1-4,14,TRBV25-1
CSVASGSRGEQYF,TRBJ2-7,13,TRBV29-1
CASSSGQGVHQPQHF,TRBJ1-5,15,TRBV7-9
CASGYGDSLYEQYF,TRBJ2-7,14,TRBV5-4
CASSLASGRAATGELFF,TRBJ2-2,17,TRBV28
CASSERRQGFSPLHF,TRBJ1-6,15,TRBV2
CAISSTGAGNTIYF,TRBJ1-3,14,TRBV10-3
CASSVGQASEAFF,TRBJ1-1,13,TRBV9
CATMRASGRYEQYF,TRBJ2-7,14,TRBV6-5
CASSSLTSGGETQYF,TRBJ2-5,15,TRBV5-6
CASSSPVGGTEAFF,TRBJ1-1,14,TRBV7-3
CASSFGQATLVPYEQYF,TRBJ2-7,17,TRBV2
CASSLSANQPQHF,TRBJ1-5,13,TRBV27
CASSPLGAGGYGYTF,TRBJ1-2,15,TRBV18
CASSPQGRAGELFF,TRBJ2-2,14,TRBV18
CASSITSVSSYEQYF,TRBJ2-7,15,TRBV19
CASSLEYGGSSYNSPLHF,TRBJ1-6,18,TRBV7-6
CASSHAPGTSGPKKETQYF,TRBJ2-5,19,TRBV5-8
CASSQGGSGGRTGELFF,TRBJ2-2,17,TRBV4-2
CASSYSGRTTGEQFF,TRBJ2-1,15,TRBV6-5
CASSLESDRGHEQYF,TRBJ2-7,15,TRBV5-1
CASRRGAYPYEQFF,TRBJ2-1,14,TRBV28
CASSSTGTYEQYF,TRBJ2-7,13,TRBV6-5
CASSFSDSYGYTF,TRBJ1-2,13,TRBV7-9
CASSRGTATDTQYF,TRBJ2-3,14,TRBV4-1
CAWSKGNQETQYF,TRBJ2-5,13,TRBV30
CASNGAWLETQYF,TRBJ2-5,13,TRBV2
CASSFDRATGNTIYF,TRBJ1-3,15,TRBV7-6
CASSLAGNTGELFF,TRBJ2-2,14,TRBV5-4
CASTPTSGNSYEQYF,TRBJ2-7,15,TRBV6-5
CASKFQVDNTEAFF,TRBJ1-1,14,TRBV5-4
CASSPKETGGGTGELFF,TRBJ2-2,17,TRBV18
CASSPGRGNSPLHF,TRBJ1-6,14,TRBV11-3
CASSSDGGANEKLFF,TRBJ1-4,15,TRBV7-2
CASSVPGQGPSINEQFF,TRBJ2-1,17,TRBV7-9
CASSQEGRGNEKLFF,TRBJ1-4,15,TRBV4-2
CASSESAGNEQYF,TRBJ2-7,13,TRBV2
CASSEAVLQNEKLFF,TRBJ1-4,15,TRBV6-1
CASRQTGGHEKLFF,TRBJ1-4,14,TRBV19
CASSVAAGRETQYF,TRBJ2-5,14,TRBV9
CASSKYIPGGVNTGELFF,TRBJ2-2,18,TRBV7-7
CASTWDSDNSPLHF,TRBJ1-6,14,TRBV6-5
CASKQDRGLAGELFF,TRBJ2-2,15,TRBV10-1
CASTRFERTETQYF,TRBJ2-5,14,TRBV21-1
CASSRSGTPYEQYF,TRBJ2-7,14,TRBV18
CASSPLAGANNEQFF,TRBJ2-1,15,TRBV5-5
CATSRDVLRISYEQYF,TRBJ2-7,16,TRBV15
CASSYRQGGFRETQYF,TRBJ2-5,16,TRBV6-6
CASSEDREANYGYTF,TRBJ1-2,15,TRBV5-1
CASSATQKPNTEAFF,TRBJ1-1,15,TRBV7-8